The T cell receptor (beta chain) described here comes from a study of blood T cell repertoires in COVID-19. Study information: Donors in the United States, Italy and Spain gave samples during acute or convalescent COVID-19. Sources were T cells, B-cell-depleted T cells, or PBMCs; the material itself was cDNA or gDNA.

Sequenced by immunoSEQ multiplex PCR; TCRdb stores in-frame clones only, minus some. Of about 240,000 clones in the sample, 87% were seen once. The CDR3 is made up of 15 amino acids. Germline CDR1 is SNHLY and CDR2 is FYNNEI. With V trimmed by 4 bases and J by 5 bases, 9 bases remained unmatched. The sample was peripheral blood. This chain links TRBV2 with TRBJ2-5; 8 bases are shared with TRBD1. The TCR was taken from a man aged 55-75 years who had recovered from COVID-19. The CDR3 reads CASSAIGTGDETQYF. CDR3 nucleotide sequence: TGTGCCAGCAGTGCAATCGGGACAGGCGATGAGACCCAGTACTTC.